The clone carrying this T cell receptor (beta chain) was seen more than once but under ten times. The antigen remains undetermined. Separate cDNA molecules each had unique molecular identifiers attached to them. TCRdb used MiXCR to reprocess the 5' RACE reads, holding one entry per CDR3 protein. Among 50,000 to 75,000 distinct CDR3 sequences listed, approximately 9.2% were seen once. This sample was taken from a study of early T cells in non-severe SARS-CoV-2 infection. The CDR3 consists of 15 residues. Trimming stripped 1 base from V and 4 bases from J, with 14 bases between. Germline CDR1 and CDR2: SGHNT and YENEEA. Study-level points and caveats: There was a bias toward anti-spike CD8 responses in VDJdb matching, which missed private and CD4 specificities.

This TCR came from an adult who was a healthcare worker with PCR-confirmed SARS-CoV-2 infection or an uninfected control (not recorded which). This chain joins TRBV11-3 and TRBJ2-7; tentative D call: TRBD2 (6 bases). The sample consisted of whole blood, taken at baseline. CDR3 in DNA: TGTGCCAGCAGCTTAGGTGGAGGAGGGCCGTACGAGCAGTACTTC. It specifies CASSLGGGGPYEQYF.